This T cell receptor (beta chain) comes out of a study of OX40 agonist ivuxolimab in advanced cancers. TCRdb's copy holds only in-frame clones and misses some; the assay was immunoSEQ multiplex PCR. The sample carries some 15,000 clones, about three quarters recorded once. The CDR3 runs 15 residues. The germline gives CDR1 MNHEY, CDR2 SVGAGI. V gave up 0 bases and J gave up 2 bases, with 9 bases separating them. The TCR sequence derives from an adult with an advanced solid tumor such as melanoma, head and neck, liver or kidney cancer. The sequences come from CD4+ or CD8+ T cells sorted from blood, collected in a trial of the OX40 agonist ivuxolimab. This rearrangement joins TRBV6-5 to TRBJ2-3, with D possibly TRBD1 on 6 matching bases. CDR3 sequence: CASSYSAGDTDTQYF. The CDR3 coding sequence is TGTGCCAGCAGTTACTCGGCAGGGGACACAGATACGCAGTATTTT.